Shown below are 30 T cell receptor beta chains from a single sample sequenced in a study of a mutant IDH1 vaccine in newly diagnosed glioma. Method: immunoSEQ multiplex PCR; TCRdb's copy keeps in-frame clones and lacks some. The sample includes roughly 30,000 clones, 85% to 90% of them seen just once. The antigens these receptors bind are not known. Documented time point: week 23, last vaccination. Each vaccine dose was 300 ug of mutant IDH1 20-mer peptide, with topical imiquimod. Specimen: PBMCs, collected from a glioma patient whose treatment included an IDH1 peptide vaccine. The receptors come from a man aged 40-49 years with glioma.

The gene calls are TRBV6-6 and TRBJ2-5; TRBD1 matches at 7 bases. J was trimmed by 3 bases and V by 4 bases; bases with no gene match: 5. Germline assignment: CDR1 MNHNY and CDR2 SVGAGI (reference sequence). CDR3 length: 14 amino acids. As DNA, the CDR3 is TGTGCCAGCAGTTCGACAGGGTCCGAAGAGACCCAGTACTTC. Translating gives CASSSTGSEETQYF.

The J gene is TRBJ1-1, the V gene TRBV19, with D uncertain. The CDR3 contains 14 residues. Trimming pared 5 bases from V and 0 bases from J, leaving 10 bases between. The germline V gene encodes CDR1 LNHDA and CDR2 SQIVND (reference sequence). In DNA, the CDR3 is TGTGCCAGTAGTCCAGGACTCATGAACACTGAAGCTTTCTTT. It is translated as CASSPGLMNTEAFF.

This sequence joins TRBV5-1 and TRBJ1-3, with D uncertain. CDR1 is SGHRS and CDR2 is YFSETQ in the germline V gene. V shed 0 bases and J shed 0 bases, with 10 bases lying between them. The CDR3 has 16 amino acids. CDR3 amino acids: CASSLDNPGSGNTIYF. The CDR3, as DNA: TGCGCCAGCAGCTTGGACAATCCTGGCTCTGGAAACACCATATATTTT.

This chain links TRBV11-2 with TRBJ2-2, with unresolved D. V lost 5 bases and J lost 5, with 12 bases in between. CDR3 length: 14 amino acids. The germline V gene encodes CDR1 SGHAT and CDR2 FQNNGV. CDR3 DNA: TGTGCCAGCAGCACCCTTCAGAGAACCGGGGAGCTGTTTTTT. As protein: CASSTLQRTGELFF.

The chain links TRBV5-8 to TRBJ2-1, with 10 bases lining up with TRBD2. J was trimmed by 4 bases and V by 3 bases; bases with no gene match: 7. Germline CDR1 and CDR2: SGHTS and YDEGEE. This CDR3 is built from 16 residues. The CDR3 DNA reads TGTGCCAGCAGCTCGTTTTTAGCGGGGGGTTACAATGAGCAGTTCTTC. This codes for CASSSFLAGGYNEQFF.

The CDR3 DNA sequence: TGTGCCAGCTGTACAATCACCGGGAACACAGATACGCAGTATTTT. The encoded protein is CASCTITGNTDTQYF. The genes are TRBV27 and TRBJ2-3; TRBD2 might be the D (5 bases). CDR1 and CDR2 from the germline V gene are MNHEY and SMNVEV (reference sequence). CDR3 length: 15 residues. The V and J ends lost 8 bases and 2 bases respectively, with 17 bases between them.

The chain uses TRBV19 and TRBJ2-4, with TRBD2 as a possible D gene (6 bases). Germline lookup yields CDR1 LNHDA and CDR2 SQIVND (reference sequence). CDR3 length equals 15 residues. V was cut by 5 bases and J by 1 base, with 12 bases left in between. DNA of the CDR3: TGTGCCAGTAGTCCTAGCGTATGGGCCAAAAACATTCAGTACTTC. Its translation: CASSPSVWAKNIQYF.

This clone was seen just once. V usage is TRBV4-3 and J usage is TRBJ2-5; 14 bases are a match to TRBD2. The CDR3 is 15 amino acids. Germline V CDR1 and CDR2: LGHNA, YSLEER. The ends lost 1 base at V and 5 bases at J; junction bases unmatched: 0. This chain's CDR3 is CASSQGTSGGETQYF. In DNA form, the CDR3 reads TGCGCCAGCAGCCAAGGGACTAGCGGGGGGGAGACCCAGTACTTC.

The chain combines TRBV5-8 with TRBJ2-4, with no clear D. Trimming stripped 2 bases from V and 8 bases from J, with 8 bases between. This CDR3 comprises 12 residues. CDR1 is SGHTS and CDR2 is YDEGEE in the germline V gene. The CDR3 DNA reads TGTGCCAGCAGCTTAGTTCGGGACATTCAGTACTTC. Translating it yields CASSLVRDIQYF.

CDR3 sequence reads: CAWYDRGGRNTIYF. The CDR3 coding sequence is TGTGCCTGGTACGACAGGGGCGGGCGGAACACCATATATTTT. The J gene is TRBJ1-3, the V gene TRBV30; 8 nucleotides agree with TRBD1. The CDR3 spans 14 residues. Trimming took 5 bases from V and 7 from J; bases not matched to a gene: 10. Germline lookup yields CDR1 GTSNPN and CDR2 SVGIG (reference sequence).

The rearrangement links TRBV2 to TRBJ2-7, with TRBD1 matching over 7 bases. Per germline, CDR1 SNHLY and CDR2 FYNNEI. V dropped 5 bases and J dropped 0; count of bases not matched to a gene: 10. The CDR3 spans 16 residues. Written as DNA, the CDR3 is TGTGCCAGCAGTTCCTCGACAGGGAACCCCTCCTACGAGCAGTACGTC. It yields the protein CASSSSTGNPSYEQYV.

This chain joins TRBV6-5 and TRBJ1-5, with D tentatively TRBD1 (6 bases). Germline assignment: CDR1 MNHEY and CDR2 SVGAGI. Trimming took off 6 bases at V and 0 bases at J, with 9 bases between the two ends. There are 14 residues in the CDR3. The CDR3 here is CASRDRSSNQPQHF. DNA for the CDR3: TGTGCCAGCAGAGACAGGAGTAGCAATCAGCCCCAGCATTTT.

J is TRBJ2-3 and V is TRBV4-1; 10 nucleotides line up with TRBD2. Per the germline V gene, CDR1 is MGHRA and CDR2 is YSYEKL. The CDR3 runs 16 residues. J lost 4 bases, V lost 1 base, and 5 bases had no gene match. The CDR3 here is CASSQGGAGGPDTQYF. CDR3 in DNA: TGCGCCAGCAGCCAAGGTGGAGCGGGGGGGCCAGATACGCAGTATTTT.

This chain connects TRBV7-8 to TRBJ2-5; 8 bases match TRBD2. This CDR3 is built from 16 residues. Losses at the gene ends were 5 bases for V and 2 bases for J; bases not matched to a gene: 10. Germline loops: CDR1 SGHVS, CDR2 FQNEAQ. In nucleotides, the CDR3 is TGTGCCAGCAGCCCAGGGGAGCGGGGGACTCAAGAGACCCAGTACTTC. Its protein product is CASSPGERGTQETQYF.

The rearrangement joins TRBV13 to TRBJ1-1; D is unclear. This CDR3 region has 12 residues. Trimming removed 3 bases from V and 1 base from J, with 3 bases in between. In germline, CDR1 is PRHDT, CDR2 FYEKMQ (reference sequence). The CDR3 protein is CASSFENTEAFF. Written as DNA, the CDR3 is TGTGCCAGCAGCTTTGAGAACACTGAAGCTTTCTTT.

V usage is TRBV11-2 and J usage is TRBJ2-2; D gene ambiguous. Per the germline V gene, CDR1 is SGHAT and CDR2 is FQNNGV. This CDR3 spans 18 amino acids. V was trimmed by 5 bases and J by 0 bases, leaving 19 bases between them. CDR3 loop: CASSPRTPIRPNTGELFF. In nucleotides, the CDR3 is TGTGCCAGCAGCCCTCGGACCCCTATCCGACCGAACACCGGGGAGCTGTTTTTT.

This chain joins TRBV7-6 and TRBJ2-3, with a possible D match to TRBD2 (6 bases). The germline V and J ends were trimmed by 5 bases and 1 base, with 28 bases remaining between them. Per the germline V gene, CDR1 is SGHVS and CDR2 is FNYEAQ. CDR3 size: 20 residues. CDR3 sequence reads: CASSLQRAPPRGFGTDTQYF. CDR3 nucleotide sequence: TGTGCCAGCAGCCTCCAGCGGGCGCCCCCGAGGGGTTTTGGCACAGATACGCAGTATTTT.

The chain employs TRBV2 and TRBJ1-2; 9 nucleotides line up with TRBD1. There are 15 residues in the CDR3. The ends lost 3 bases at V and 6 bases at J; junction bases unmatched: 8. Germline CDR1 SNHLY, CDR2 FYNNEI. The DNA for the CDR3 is TGTGCCAGCAGTGAGCGGGACAGGGACTGGAATGGCTACACCTTC. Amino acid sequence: CASSERDRDWNGYTF.

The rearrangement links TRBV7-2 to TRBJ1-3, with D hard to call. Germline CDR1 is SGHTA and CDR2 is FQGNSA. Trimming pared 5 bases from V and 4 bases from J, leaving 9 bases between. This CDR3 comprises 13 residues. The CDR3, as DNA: TGTGCCAGCAGCGATGGACGAGGAAACACCATATATTTT. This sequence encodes CASSDGRGNTIYF.

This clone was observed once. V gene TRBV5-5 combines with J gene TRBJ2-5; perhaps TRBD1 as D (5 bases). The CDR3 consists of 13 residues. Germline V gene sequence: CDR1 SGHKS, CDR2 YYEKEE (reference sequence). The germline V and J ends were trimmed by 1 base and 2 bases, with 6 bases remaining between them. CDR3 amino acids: CASSLRGQETQYF. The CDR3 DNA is TGTGCCAGCAGCTTGAGGGGTCAAGAGACCCAGTACTTC.

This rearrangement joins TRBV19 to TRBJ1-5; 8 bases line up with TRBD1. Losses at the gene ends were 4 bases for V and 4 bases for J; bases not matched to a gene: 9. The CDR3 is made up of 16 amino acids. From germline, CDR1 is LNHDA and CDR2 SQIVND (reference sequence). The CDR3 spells CASSKQGGAVNQPQHF. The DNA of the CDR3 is TGTGCCAGTAGTAAACAGGGGGGAGCGGTGAATCAGCCCCAGCATTTT.

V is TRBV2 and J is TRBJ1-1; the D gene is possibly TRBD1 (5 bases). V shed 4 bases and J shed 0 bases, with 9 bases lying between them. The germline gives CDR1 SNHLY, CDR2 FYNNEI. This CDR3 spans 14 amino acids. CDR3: CASSGTGMNTEAFF. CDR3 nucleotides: TGTGCCAGCAGTGGTACAGGCATGAACACTGAAGCTTTCTTT.

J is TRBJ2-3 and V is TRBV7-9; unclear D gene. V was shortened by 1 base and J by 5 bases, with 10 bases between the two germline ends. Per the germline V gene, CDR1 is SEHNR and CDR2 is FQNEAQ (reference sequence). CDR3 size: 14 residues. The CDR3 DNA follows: TGTGCCAGCAGCTTAGACCCCCCACGAGATACGCAGTATTTT. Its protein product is CASSLDPPRDTQYF.

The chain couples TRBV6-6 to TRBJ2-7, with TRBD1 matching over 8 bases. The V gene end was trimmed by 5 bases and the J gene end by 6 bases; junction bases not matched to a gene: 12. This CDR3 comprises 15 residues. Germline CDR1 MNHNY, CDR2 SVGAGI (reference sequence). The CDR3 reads CASSTQGARNLEQYF. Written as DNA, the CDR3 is TGTGCCAGCAGTACTCAGGGGGCGCGGAACCTCGAGCAGTACTTC.

The CDR3 DNA is TGTGCCAGCAGCTTAACAGGGCTCTATGGCTACACCTTC. It is translated as CASSLTGLYGYTF. The rearrangement joins TRBV11-2 to TRBJ1-2, with D possibly being TRBD1 (6 bases). The V gene's germline CDR1 is SGHAT and CDR2 FQNNGV. The CDR3 covers 13 residues. Trimming took 2 bases from V and 4 from J, leaving 8 bases between them.

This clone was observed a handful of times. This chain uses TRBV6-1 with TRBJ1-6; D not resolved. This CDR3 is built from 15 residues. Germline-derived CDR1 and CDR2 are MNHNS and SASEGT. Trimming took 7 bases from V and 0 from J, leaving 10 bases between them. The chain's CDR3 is CASNRESSYNSPLHF. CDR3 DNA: TGTGCCAGCAATCGGGAGAGCTCCTATAATTCACCCCTCCACTTT.

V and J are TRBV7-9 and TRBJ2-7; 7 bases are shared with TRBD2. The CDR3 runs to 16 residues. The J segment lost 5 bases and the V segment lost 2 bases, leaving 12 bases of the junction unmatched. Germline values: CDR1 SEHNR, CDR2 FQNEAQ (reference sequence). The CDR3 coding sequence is TGTGCCAGCAGCTTACTTTGGGGAGGGAGCTTCCACGAGCAGTACTTC. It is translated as CASSLLWGGSFHEQYF.

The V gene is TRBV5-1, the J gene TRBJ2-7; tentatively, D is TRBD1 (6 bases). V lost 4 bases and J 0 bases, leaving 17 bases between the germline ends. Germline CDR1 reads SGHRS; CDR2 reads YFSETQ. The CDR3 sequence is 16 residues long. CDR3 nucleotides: TGCGCCAGCAGCACACACAGGGACCTGAGCTCCTACGAGCAGTACTTC. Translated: CASSTHRDLSSYEQYF.

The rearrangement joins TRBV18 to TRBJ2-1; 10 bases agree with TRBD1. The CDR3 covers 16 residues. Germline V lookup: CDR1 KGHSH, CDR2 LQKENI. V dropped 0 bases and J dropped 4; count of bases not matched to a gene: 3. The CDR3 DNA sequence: TGTGCCAGCTCACCACCCGGGACAGGGGTGTACAATGAGCAGTTCTTC. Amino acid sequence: CASSPPGTGVYNEQFF.

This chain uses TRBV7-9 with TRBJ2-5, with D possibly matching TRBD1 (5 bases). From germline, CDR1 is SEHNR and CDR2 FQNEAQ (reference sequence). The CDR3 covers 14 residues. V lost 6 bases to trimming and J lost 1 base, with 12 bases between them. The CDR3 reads CASRTVGSQETQYF. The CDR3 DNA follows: TGTGCCAGCAGGACAGTCGGCTCCCAAGAGACCCAGTACTTC. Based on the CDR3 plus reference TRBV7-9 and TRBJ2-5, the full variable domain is DTGVSQNPRHKITKRGQNVTFRCDPISEHNRLYWYRQTLGQGPEFLTYFQNEAQLEKSRLLSDRFSAERPKGSFSTLEIQRTEQGDSAMYLCASRTVGSQETQYFGPGTRLLVL.